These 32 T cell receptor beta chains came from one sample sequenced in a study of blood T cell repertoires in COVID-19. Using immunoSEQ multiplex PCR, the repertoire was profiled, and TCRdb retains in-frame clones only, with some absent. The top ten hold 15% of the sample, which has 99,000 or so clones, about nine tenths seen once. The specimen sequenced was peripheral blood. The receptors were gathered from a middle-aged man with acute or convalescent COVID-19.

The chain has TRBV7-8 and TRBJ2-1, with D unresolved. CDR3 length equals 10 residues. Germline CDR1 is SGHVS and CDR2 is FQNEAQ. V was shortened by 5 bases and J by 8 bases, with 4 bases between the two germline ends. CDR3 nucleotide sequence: TGTGCCAGCAGCCGCGATGAGCAGTTCTTC. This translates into CASSRDEQFF. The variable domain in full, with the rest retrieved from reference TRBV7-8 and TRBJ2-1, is GAGVSQSPRYKVAKRGQDVALRCDPISGHVSLFWYQQALGQGPEFLTYFQNEAQLDKSGLPSDRFFAERPEGSVSTLKIQRTQQEDSAVYLCASSRDEQFFGPGTRLTVL.

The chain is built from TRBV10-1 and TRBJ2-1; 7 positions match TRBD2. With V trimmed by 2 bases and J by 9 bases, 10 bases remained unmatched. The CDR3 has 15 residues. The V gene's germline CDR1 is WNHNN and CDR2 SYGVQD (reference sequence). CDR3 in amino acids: CASSEPAGGRTEQFF. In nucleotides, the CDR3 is TGCGCCAGCAGTGAGCCCGCGGGCGGGAGAACTGAGCAGTTCTTC.

In DNA form, the CDR3 reads TGTGCCAGCAGCTCCGACAGGGGCTCCTACAATGAGCAGTTCTTC. It specifies CASSSDRGSYNEQFF. V gene TRBV7-2 combines with J gene TRBJ2-1; 8 bases map to TRBD1. CDR1 is SGHTA and CDR2 is FQGNSA in the germline V gene. The CDR3 is made up of 15 amino acids. V dropped 4 bases and J dropped 0; count of bases not matched to a gene: 2. The full variable domain, in which reference TRBV7-2 and TRBJ2-1 provide the parts outside the CDR3, is GAGVSQSPSNKVTEKGKDVELRCDPISGHTALYWYRQSLGQGLEFLIYFQGNSAPDKSGLPSDRFSAERTGGSVSTLTIQRTQQEDSAVYLCASSSDRGSYNEQFFGPGTRLTVL.

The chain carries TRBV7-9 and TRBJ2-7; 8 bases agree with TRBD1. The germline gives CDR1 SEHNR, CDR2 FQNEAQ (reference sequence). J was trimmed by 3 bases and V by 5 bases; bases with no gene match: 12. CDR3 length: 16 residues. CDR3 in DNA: TGTGCCAGCAGCCCTAAGGGGGGACAGGACTTCTACGAGCAGTACTTC. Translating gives CASSPKGGQDFYEQYF.

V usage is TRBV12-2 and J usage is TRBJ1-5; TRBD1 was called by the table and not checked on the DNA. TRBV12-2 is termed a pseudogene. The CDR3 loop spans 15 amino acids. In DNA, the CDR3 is TGTGCAAGTCGCTTAGACAGGGGCATCAATCAGCCCCAGCATTTT. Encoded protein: CASRLDRGINQPQHF.

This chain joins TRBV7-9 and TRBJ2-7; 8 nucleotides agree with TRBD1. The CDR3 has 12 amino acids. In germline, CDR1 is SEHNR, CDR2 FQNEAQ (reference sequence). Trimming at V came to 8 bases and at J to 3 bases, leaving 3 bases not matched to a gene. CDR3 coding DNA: TGTGCCAGCGGGACAGGTCTCTACGAGCAGTACTTC. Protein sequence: CASGTGLYEQYF.

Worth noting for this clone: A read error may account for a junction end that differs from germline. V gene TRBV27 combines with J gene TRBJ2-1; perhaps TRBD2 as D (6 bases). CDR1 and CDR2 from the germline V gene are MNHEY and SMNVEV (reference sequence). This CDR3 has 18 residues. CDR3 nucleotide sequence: TGTGCCAGCAGTTTCCTACCTGACGGGACTTTGGGTTACAGTGAGCAGTTCTTC. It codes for CASSFLPDGTLGYSEQFF.

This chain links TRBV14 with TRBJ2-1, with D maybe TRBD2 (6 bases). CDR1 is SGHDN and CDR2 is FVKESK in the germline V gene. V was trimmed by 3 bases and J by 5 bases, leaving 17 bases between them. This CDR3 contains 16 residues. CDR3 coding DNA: TGTGCCAGCAGCCATACAACTGGTAGCGGAGACAATGAGCAGTTCTTC. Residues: CASSHTTGSGDNEQFF.

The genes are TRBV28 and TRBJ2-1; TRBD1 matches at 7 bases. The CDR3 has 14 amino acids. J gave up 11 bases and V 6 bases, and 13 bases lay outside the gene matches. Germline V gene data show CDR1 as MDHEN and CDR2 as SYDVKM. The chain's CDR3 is CASSLPGTDKQQFF. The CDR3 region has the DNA TGTGCCAGCAGCTTACCCGGGACAGATAAGCAGCAGTTCTTC.

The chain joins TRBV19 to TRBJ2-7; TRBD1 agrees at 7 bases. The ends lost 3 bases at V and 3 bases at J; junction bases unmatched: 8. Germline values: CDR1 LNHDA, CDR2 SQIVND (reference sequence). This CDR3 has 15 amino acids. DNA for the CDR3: TGTGCCAGTAGTATTCGCTGGGCAGGGGGCTACGAGCAGTACTTC. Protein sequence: CASSIRWAGGYEQYF.

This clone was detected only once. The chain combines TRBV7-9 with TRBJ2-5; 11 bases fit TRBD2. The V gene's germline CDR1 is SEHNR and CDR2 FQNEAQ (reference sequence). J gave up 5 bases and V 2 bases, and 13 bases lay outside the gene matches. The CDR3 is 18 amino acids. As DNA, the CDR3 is TGTGCCAGCAGCTTACGGTTAGCGGGAGGGCCTCTTTCCGAGACCCAGTACTTC. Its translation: CASSLRLAGGPLSETQYF.

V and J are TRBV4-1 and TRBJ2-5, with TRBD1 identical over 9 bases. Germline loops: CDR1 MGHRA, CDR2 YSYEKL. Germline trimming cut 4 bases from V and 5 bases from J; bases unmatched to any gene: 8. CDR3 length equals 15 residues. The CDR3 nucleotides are TGCGCCAGCAGCCCTTATCCCGGGACAGGGGAGACCCAGTACTTC. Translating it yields CASSPYPGTGETQYF.

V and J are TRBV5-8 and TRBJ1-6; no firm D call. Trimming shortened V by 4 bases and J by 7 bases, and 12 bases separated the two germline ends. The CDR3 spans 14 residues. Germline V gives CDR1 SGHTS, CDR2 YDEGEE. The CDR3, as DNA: TGTGCCAGCAGCACCCCGGCTAGGAATTCACCCCTCCACTTT. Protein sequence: CASSTPARNSPLHF. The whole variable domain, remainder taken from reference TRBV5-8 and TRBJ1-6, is EAGVTQSPTHLIKTRGQQATLRCSPISGHTSVYWYQQALGLGLQFLLWYDEGEERNRGNFPPRFSGRQFPNYSSELNVNALELEDSALYLCASSTPARNSPLHFGNGTRLTVT.

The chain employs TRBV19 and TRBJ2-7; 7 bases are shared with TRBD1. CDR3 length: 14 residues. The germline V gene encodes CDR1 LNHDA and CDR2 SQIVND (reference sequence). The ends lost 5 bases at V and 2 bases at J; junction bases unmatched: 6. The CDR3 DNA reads TGTGCCAGTAGTCCGCACAGGGGCCCCTACGAGCAGTACTTC. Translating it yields CASSPHRGPYEQYF.

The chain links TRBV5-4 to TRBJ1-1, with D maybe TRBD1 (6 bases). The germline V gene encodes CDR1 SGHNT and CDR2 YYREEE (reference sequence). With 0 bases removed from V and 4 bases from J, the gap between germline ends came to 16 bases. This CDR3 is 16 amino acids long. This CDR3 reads CASSLVRGRGSTEAFF. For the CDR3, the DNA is TGTGCCAGCAGCTTGGTACGGGGGCGGGGGAGCACTGAAGCTTTCTTT.

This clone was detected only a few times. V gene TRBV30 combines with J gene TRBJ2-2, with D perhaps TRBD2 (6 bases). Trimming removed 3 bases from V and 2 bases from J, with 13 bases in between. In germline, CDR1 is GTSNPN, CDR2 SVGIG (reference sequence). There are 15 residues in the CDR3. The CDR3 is CAWRVRGTNTGELFF. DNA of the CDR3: TGTGCCTGGAGGGTTCGCGGGACTAACACCGGGGAGCTGTTTTTT.

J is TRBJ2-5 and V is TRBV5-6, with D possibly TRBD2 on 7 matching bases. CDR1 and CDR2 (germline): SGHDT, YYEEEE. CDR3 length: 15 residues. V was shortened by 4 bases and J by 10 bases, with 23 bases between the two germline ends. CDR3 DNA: TGTGCCAGCAGCACCGCGGGGGCCACAGTTCGGGGCCAGTACTTC. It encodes CASSTAGATVRGQYF.

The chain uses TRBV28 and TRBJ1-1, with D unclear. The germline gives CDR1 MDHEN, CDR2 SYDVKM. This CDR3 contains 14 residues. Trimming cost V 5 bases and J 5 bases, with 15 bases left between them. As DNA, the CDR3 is TGTGCCAGCAGTCCCCTCGGAGGATTAACTGAAGCTTTCTTT. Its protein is CASSPLGGLTEAFF.

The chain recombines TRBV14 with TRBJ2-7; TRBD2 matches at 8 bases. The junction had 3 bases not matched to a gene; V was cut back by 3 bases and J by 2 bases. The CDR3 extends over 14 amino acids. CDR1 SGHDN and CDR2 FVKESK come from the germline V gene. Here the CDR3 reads CASSHLAGPYEQYF. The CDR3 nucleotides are TGTGCCAGCAGCCATCTAGCGGGTCCCTACGAGCAGTACTTC.

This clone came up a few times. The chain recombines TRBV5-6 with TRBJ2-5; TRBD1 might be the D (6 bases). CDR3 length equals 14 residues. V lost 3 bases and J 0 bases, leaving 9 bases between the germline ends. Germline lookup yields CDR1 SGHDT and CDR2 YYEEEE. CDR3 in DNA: TGTGCCAGCAGCTCAGGGGCGTACCAAGAGACCCAGTACTTC. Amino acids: CASSSGAYQETQYF. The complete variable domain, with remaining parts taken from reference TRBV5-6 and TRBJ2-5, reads DAGVTQSPTHLIKTRGQQVTLRCSPKSGHDTVSWYQQALGQGPQFIFQYYEEEERQRGNFPDRFSGHQFPNYSSELNVNALLLGDSALYLCASSSGAYQETQYFGPGTRLLVL.

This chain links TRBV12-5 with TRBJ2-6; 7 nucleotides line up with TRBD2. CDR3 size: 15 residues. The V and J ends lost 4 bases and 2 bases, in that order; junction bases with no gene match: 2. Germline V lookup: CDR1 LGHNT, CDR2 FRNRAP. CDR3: CASGWGGAGANVLTF. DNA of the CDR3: TGTGCTAGTGGTTGGGGGGGGGCTGGGGCCAACGTCCTGACTTTC.

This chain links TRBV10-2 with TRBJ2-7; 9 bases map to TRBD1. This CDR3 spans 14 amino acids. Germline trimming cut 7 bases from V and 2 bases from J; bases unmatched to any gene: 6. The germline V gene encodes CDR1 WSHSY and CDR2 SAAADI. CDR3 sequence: CASILTGGTYEQYF. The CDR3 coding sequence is TGCGCCAGCATTCTGACAGGGGGTACCTACGAGCAGTACTTC.

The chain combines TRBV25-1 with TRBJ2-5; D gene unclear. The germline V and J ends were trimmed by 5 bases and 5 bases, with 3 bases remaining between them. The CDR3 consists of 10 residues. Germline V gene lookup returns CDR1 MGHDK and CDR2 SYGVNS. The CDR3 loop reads CASSSETQYF. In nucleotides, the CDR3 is TGTGCCAGCAGTTCGGAGACCCAGTACTTC.

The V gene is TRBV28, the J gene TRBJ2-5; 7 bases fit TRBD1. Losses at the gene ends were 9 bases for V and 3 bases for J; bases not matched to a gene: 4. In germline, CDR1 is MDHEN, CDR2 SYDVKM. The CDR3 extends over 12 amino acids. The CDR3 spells CASGQAKETQYF. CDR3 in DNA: TGTGCCAGTGGACAGGCCAAAGAGACCCAGTACTTC.

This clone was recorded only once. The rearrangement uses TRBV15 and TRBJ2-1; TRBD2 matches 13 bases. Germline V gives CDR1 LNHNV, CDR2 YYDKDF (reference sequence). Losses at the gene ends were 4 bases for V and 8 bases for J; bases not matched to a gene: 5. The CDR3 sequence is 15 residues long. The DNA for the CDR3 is TGTGCCACCAGCATGGTGGGACTAGCGGGGTATGAGCAGTTCTTC. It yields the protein CATSMVGLAGYEQFF.

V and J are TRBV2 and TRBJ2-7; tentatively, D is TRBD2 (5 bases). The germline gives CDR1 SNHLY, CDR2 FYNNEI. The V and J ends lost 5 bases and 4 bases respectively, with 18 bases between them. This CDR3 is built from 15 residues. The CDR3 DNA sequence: TGTGCCAGCAGTCTCAGACTGCCGCCGGGGTACGAGCAGTACTTC. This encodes CASSLRLPPGYEQYF.

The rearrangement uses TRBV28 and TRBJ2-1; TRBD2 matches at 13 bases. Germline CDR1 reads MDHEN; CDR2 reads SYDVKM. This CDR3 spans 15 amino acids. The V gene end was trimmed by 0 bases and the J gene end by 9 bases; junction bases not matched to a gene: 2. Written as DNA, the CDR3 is TGTGCCAGCAGTTTATGGGGGACTAGCGGGGCTGAGCAGTTCTTC. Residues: CASSLWGTSGAEQFF.

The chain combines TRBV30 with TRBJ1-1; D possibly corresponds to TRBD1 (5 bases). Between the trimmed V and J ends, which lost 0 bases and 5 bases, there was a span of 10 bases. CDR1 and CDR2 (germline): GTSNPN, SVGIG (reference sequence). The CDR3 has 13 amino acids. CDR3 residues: CAWSVQVLTEAFF. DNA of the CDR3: TGTGCCTGGAGTGTACAGGTGTTGACTGAAGCTTTCTTT.

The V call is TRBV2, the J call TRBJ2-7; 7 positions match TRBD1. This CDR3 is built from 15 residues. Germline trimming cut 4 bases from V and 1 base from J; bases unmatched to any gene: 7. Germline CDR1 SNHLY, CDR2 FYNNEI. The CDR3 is CASSGTGAASYEQYF. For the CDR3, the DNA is TGTGCCAGCAGTGGGACAGGAGCCGCATCCTACGAGCAGTACTTC. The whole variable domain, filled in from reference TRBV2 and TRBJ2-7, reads EPEVTQTPSHQVTQMGQEVILRCVPISNHLYFYWYRQILGQKVEFLVSFYNNEISEKSEIFDDQFSVERPDGSNFTLKIRSTKLEDSAMYFCASSGTGAASYEQYFGPGTRLTVT.

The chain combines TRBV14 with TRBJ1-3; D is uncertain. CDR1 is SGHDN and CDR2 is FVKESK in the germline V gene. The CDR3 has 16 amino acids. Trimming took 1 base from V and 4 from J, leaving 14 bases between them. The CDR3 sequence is CASSQVKRAHGNTIYF. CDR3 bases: TGTGCCAGCAGCCAAGTGAAGAGGGCCCACGGAAACACCATATATTTT. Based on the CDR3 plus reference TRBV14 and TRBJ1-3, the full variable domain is EAGVTQFPSHSVIEKGQTVTLRCDPISGHDNLYWYRRVMGKEIKFLLHFVKESKQDESGMPNNRFLAERTGGTYSTLKVQPAELEDSGVYFCASSQVKRAHGNTIYFGEGSWLTVV.

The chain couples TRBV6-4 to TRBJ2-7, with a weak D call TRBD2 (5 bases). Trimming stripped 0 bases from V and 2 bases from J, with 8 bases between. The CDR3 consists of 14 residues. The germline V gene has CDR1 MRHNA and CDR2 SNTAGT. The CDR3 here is CASSDSASTYEQYF. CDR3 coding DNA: TGTGCCAGCAGTGACTCAGCTAGCACCTACGAGCAGTACTTC.

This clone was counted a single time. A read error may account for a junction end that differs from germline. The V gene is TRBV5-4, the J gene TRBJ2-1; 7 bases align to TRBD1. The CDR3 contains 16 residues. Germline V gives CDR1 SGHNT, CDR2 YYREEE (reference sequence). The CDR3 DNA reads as TGTGCCAGCAGCTTGGGGGGGACAGATTCCTTCAATGAGCAGTTCTTC. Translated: CASSLGGTDSFNEQFF.